The 30 T cell receptor beta chains listed next were all sequenced from one sample in a study of blood T cell repertoires in COVID-19. Data came from immunoSEQ multiplex PCR; TCRdb stores just in-frame clones and leaves some out. The table lists under 150,000 clones, 75% to 85% of them singletons. Sequencing used peripheral blood. These receptors were obtained from a woman in her forties or fifties with acute or convalescent COVID-19.

The chain recombines TRBV11-2 with TRBJ2-3, with D unresolved. Germline V gene sequence: CDR1 SGHAT, CDR2 FQNNGV. V was shortened by 1 base and J by 6 bases, with 14 bases between the two germline ends. The CDR3 is 15 residues long. The CDR3 DNA sequence: TGTGCCAGCAGCTTAGCGGGTAGTTATACGGATACGCAGTATTTT. Its translation: CASSLAGSYTDTQYF.

This clone was counted once. The J gene is TRBJ2-7, the V gene TRBV2, with D possibly being TRBD1 (6 bases). CDR1 is SNHLY, CDR2 FYNNEI, per germline. V was cut by 6 bases and J by 7 bases, with 22 bases left in between. The CDR3 is made up of 15 amino acids. The CDR3 loop is CASSLMGHGPLEQYF. The CDR3, as DNA: TGTGCCAGCAGCCTCATGGGACACGGACCGCTGGAGCAGTACTTC. The full variable domain, rest sourced from reference TRBV2 and TRBJ2-7, is EPEVTQTPSHQVTQMGQEVILRCVPISNHLYFYWYRQILGQKVEFLVSFYNNEISEKSEIFDDQFSVERPDGSNFTLKIRSTKLEDSAMYFCASSLMGHGPLEQYFGPGTRLTVT.

This chain links TRBV27 with TRBJ1-5, with TRBD1 as a possible D gene (6 bases). Germline V CDR1 and CDR2: MNHEY, SMNVEV (reference sequence). The CDR3 length is 16 residues. V lost 2 bases and J 2 bases, leaving 13 bases between the germline ends. Written as DNA, the CDR3 is TGTGCCAGCAGTTTAATAGGCCCAGGGGGCAATCAGCCCCAGCATTTT. This codes for CASSLIGPGGNQPQHF.

The chain couples TRBV5-4 to TRBJ2-6, with 8 bases that match TRBD1. V dropped 2 bases and J dropped 2; count of bases not matched to a gene: 6. This CDR3 comprises 17 residues. Germline loops: CDR1 SGHNT, CDR2 YYREEE (reference sequence). The CDR3 region is CASSFGQGRTGANVLTF. In nucleotides, the CDR3 is TGTGCCAGCAGCTTCGGACAGGGTAGGACTGGGGCCAACGTCCTGACTTTC.

The chain combines TRBV6-6 with TRBJ2-7; D perhaps matches TRBD2 (7 bases). Trimming shortened V by 8 bases and J by 7 bases, and 15 bases separated the two germline ends. The CDR3 length is 12 residues. Germline assignment: CDR1 MNHNY and CDR2 SVGAGI (reference sequence). CDR3 region: CASGEGTGEQYF. The CDR3 coding sequence is TGTGCCAGCGGGGAGGGAACAGGGGAGCAGTACTTC.

The chain couples TRBV19 to TRBJ2-4; D is perhaps TRBD1 (5 bases). The CDR3 has 13 amino acids. The ends were cut back, 4 bases at V and 8 bases at J, with 12 bases in the middle. In germline, CDR1 is LNHDA, CDR2 SQIVND (reference sequence). The CDR3 spells CASSRQGRDIQYF. In DNA, the CDR3 is TGTGCCAGTAGTAGGCAGGGCAGGGACATTCAGTACTTC.

V and J are TRBV27 and TRBJ2-7, with 9 positions matching TRBD1. The length of the CDR3 is 16 residues. After removal of 6 bases from V and 2 bases from J, the junction contained 11 bases not matched to a gene. Germline assignment: CDR1 MNHEY and CDR2 SMNVEV (reference sequence). Written as DNA, the CDR3 is TGTGCCAGCAGCCGACCGGCCGGGACAGGGACCTACGAGCAGTACTTC. It specifies CASSRPAGTGTYEQYF.

This sequence joins TRBV7-2 and TRBJ1-5; 9 positions agree with TRBD1. Per the germline V gene, CDR1 is SGHTA and CDR2 is FQGNSA. The CDR3 sequence is 15 residues long. Trimming cost V 5 bases and J 9 bases; bases outside gene matches: 11. This CDR3 reads CASSEGQGTMWPQHF. The CDR3 bases are TGTGCCAGCAGCGAGGGACAGGGCACAATGTGGCCCCAGCATTTT. The full variable domain, completed using reference TRBV7-2 and TRBJ1-5, is GAGVSQSPSNKVTEKGKDVELRCDPISGHTALYWYRQSLGQGLEFLIYFQGNSAPDKSGLPSDRFSAERTGGSVSTLTIQRTQQEDSAVYLCASSEGQGTMWPQHFGDGTRLSIL.

V is TRBV5-6 and J is TRBJ2-3; 9 bases align to TRBD1. Germline CDR1 and CDR2: SGHDT and YYEEEE. This CDR3 region has 14 residues. Losses at the gene ends were 0 bases for V and 7 bases for J; bases not matched to a gene: 3. The CDR3 region has the DNA TGTGCCAGCAGCTTGGGGACAGGGGCATATACGCAGTATTTT. This gives the protein CASSLGTGAYTQYF.

V usage is TRBV11-3 and J usage is TRBJ2-2; D perhaps matches TRBD1 (5 bases). This CDR3 region has 17 residues. Looked up from germline, CDR1 is SGHNT and CDR2 is YENEEA. V was pared by 2 bases and J by 0 bases, with 13 bases between. The DNA of the CDR3 is TGTGCCAGCAGCTTATCCTTAGGGGCCGCGAACACCGGGGAGCTGTTTTTT. Translated: CASSLSLGAANTGELFF.

The gene calls are TRBV6-6 and TRBJ2-1; 7 nucleotides agree with TRBD2. The CDR3 extends over 15 amino acids. CDR1 is MNHNY and CDR2 is SVGAGI in the germline V gene (reference sequence). The J segment lost 7 bases and the V segment lost 0 bases, leaving 6 bases of the junction unmatched. The chain's CDR3 is CASSYSSLAVNEQFF. CDR3 nucleotides: TGTGCCAGCAGTTACTCGAGCCTAGCGGTAAATGAGCAGTTCTTC.

A single count supports this clone. The CDR3 DNA reads TGTGCCAGCAGTTTTCGAGAGACCCAGTACTTC. Translated, it gives CASSFRETQYF. This rearrangement joins TRBV12-3 or TRBV12-4 to TRBJ2-5; D remains unclear. This CDR3 comprises 11 residues. V lost 3 bases and J lost 4, with 3 bases in between.

This chain connects TRBV5-6 to TRBJ2-1; no clear D. The V gene's germline CDR1 is SGHDT and CDR2 YYEEEE. The CDR3 is 14 amino acids. V lost 0 bases and J 8 bases, leaving 12 bases between the germline ends. The CDR3 sequence is CASSLVRLADEQFF. CDR3 DNA: TGTGCCAGCAGCTTGGTTCGGTTGGCGGATGAGCAGTTCTTC. The full variable domain, its missing parts supplied by reference TRBV5-6 and TRBJ2-1, is DAGVTQSPTHLIKTRGQQVTLRCSPKSGHDTVSWYQQALGQGPQFIFQYYEEEERQRGNFPDRFSGHQFPNYSSELNVNALLLGDSALYLCASSLVRLADEQFFGPGTRLTVL.

CDR3 residues: CASSLMDTSHNYGYTF. CDR3 coding DNA: TGCGCCAGCAGCTTGATGGACACCTCTCATAACTATGGCTACACCTTC. The genes are TRBV5-1 and TRBJ1-2, with a possible D match to TRBD1 (5 bases). The germline CDR1 and CDR2 sequences are SGHRS and YFSETQ. The CDR3 is made up of 16 amino acids. The ends were cut back, 1 base at V and 1 base at J, with 14 bases in the middle.

The chain links TRBV13 to TRBJ1-6; 7 positions match TRBD1. Germline V CDR1 and CDR2: PRHDT, FYEKMQ (reference sequence). The CDR3 runs 15 residues. Trimming took 5 bases from V and 7 from J; bases not matched to a gene: 8. The CDR3, as DNA: TGTGCCAGCAGCCCGAAGGGGGCCGACAATTCACCCCTCCACTTT. Protein product: CASSPKGADNSPLHF.

This chain joins TRBV7-9 and TRBJ2-3; no clear D. CDR1 is SEHNR, CDR2 FQNEAQ, per germline (reference sequence). V gave up 5 bases and J gave up 2 bases, with 17 bases separating them. This CDR3 contains 16 residues. The CDR3 loop reads CASSPSGRGYTDTQYF. The CDR3 nucleotides are TGTGCCAGCAGCCCCTCCGGCCGCGGATACACAGATACGCAGTATTTT.

This chain joins TRBV10-2 and TRBJ1-1; weak D call: TRBD1 (6 bases). Looked up from germline, CDR1 is WSHSY and CDR2 is SAAADI. V was shortened by 3 bases and J by 3 bases, with 11 bases between the two germline ends. The CDR3 totals 14 residues. The CDR3: CASSDRGRYTEAFF. The CDR3 region has the DNA TGCGCCAGCAGTGACAGGGGTAGGTACACTGAAGCTTTCTTT.

The chain is built from TRBV10-3 and TRBJ2-7; TRBD2 might be the D (6 bases). Trimming took off 8 bases at V and 4 bases at J, with 6 bases between the two ends. Germline CDR1 is ENHRY and CDR2 is SYGVKD. The CDR3 loop spans 10 amino acids. The CDR3, as DNA: TGTGCCATCGGGGGGTACGAGCAGTACTTC. Residues: CAIGGYEQYF.

The chain recombines TRBV7-3 with TRBJ2-2, with 8 bases identical to TRBD1. CDR3 length equals 14 residues. Trimming took 5 bases from V and 4 from J; bases not matched to a gene: 3. Germline CDR1 reads SGHTA; CDR2 reads FQGTGA. The CDR3 spells CASSQGASTGELFF. The CDR3 DNA reads as TGTGCCAGCAGCCAGGGGGCAAGCACCGGGGAGCTGTTTTTT.

This clone was picked up a small number of times. V gene TRBV6-1 combines with J gene TRBJ1-6, with a weak D call TRBD1 (5 bases). Trimming took off 1 base at V and 4 bases at J, with 11 bases between the two ends. Germline CDR1 reads MNHNS; CDR2 reads SASEGT. CDR3 length equals 16 residues. The CDR3 here is CASSEEGGAYNSPLHF. The CDR3 nucleotides read TGTGCCAGCAGTGAAGAGGGAGGGGCATATAATTCACCCCTCCACTTT.

As for this clone: The same CDR3 can be traced to other DNA sequences in this sample. The rearrangement uses TRBV5-1 and TRBJ1-2; 9 bases fit TRBD1. With 0 bases clipped from V and 3 bases from J, the junction kept 0 bases outside the gene matches. The V gene's germline CDR1 is SGHRS and CDR2 YFSETQ. This CDR3 region has 14 residues. CDR3 nucleotides: TGCGCCAGCAGCTTGGGACAGGGGGACTATGGCTACACCTTC. Residues: CASSLGQGDYGYTF.

The chain links TRBV4-1 to TRBJ2-5; 14 nucleotides align to TRBD2. The CDR3 loop spans 18 amino acids. CDR1 is MGHRA, CDR2 YSYEKL, per germline. V was pared by 4 bases and J by 3 bases, with 10 bases of the junction left unmatched. The CDR3 sequence is CASSPTSGGEIFEETQYF. CDR3 coding DNA: TGCGCCAGCAGCCCGACTAGCGGGGGGGAGATATTCGAAGAGACCCAGTACTTC.

The rearrangement links TRBV28 to TRBJ1-2, with TRBD1 matching over 8 bases. Trimming took 1 base from V and 0 from J; bases not matched to a gene: 1. Germline V lookup: CDR1 MDHEN, CDR2 SYDVKM. The CDR3 has 15 amino acids. CDR3 protein: CASSLSDRANYGYTF. CDR3 bases: TGTGCCAGCAGTTTATCGGACAGGGCTAACTATGGCTACACCTTC.

The rearrangement uses TRBV19 and TRBJ1-2; 9 bases are a match to TRBD1. V dropped 7 bases and J dropped 4; count of bases not matched to a gene: 16. This CDR3 region has 17 residues. The germline V gene encodes CDR1 LNHDA and CDR2 SQIVND (reference sequence). CDR3 sequence reads: CASNYGTGKDRGYGYTF. In nucleotides, the CDR3 is TGTGCCAGTAACTATGGGACAGGGAAGGATCGGGGCTATGGCTACACCTTC.

The chain links TRBV4-3 to TRBJ2-2, with D uncertain. The V end lost 4 bases, the J end lost 0 bases, and 12 bases lay between the germline ends. The length of the CDR3 is 16 residues. Germline V gene sequence: CDR1 LGHNA, CDR2 YSLEER. The CDR3 spells CASSPYSGSNTGELFF. CDR3 DNA: TGCGCCAGCAGCCCGTACTCCGGTTCGAACACCGGGGAGCTGTTTTTT.

This sequence joins TRBV30 and TRBJ1-1, with D hard to call. The germline CDR1 and CDR2 sequences are GTSNPN and SVGIG (reference sequence). The CDR3 is 11 residues long. Trimming shortened V by 0 bases and J by 6 bases, and 5 bases separated the two germline ends. CDR3 in amino acids: CAWSVYAEAFF. The CDR3 bases are TGTGCCTGGAGTGTGTATGCTGAAGCTTTCTTT.

The genes are TRBV15 and TRBJ2-2; D perhaps matches TRBD1 (6 bases). V lost 0 bases to trimming and J lost 5 bases, with 13 bases between them. Germline V gene data show CDR1 as LNHNV and CDR2 as YYDKDF (reference sequence). The CDR3 has 16 residues. CDR3 protein: CATSRDRAGETGELFF. The CDR3 DNA is TGTGCCACCAGCAGAGATAGGGCAGGGGAGACCGGGGAGCTGTTTTTT.

V gene TRBV5-6 combines with J gene TRBJ1-1, with TRBD1 as a possible D gene (5 bases). V was clipped by 4 bases and J by 6 bases, with 16 bases between them. Germline lookup yields CDR1 SGHDT and CDR2 YYEEEE. This CDR3 has 14 amino acids. CDR3 coding DNA: TGTGCCAGCAGCCGGGTTCAGGGTGGCTCTGAAGCTTTCTTT. This translates into CASSRVQGGSEAFF.

V is TRBV28 and J is TRBJ1-2; TRBD1 might be the D (5 bases). This CDR3 region has 13 residues. V shed 5 bases and J shed 4 bases, with 11 bases lying between them. CDR1 is MDHEN, CDR2 SYDVKM, per germline. The CDR3 spells CASSTTGFYGYTF. CDR3 coding DNA: TGTGCCAGCAGTACCACAGGCTTCTATGGCTACACCTTC.

This chain's CDR3 is CASSLQGISNQPQHF. The CDR3 coding sequence is TGTGCCAGCAGCTTACAGGGGATTAGCAATCAGCCCCAGCATTTT. This chain uses TRBV7-2 with TRBJ1-5; perhaps TRBD1 as D (6 bases). V lost 2 bases, J lost 0 bases, and 8 bases lay in between. Germline values: CDR1 SGHTA, CDR2 FQGNSA. This CDR3 region has 15 residues.